A single sample is the source of the 9 T cell receptor beta chains below, sequenced in a study of blood T cells in healthy people across ages. With a J-beta primer mix and a sample-barcoded 5' primer, a second PCR ran 7 to 11 cycles. TCRdb itself ran the 5' RACE reads through MiXCR, one entry per CDR3 protein. Here the sample spans 500,000 to 600,000 distinct CDR3 sequences, 25% to 30% being singletons. The sample taken for sequencing was blood. Receptors were obtained from a woman aged 65 to 85 in good health.

In its sample, this clonotype was seen a few times. The chain links TRBV20-1 to TRBJ2-1; TRBD2 matches at 8 bases. Looked up from germline, CDR1 is DFQATT and CDR2 is SNEGSKA (reference sequence). Trimming at V came to 5 bases and at J to 0 bases, leaving 6 bases not matched to a gene. The CDR3 has 15 residues. The CDR3 loop reads CSAGRLASSYNEQFF. The CDR3 DNA sequence: TGCAGTGCTGGACGACTAGCGTCCTCCTACAATGAGCAGTTCTTC.

The J gene is TRBJ2-5, the V gene TRBV29-1; D is perhaps TRBD1 (5 bases). The J call may be mistaken, given a closer DNA end match to TRBJ2-7. Per the germline V gene, CDR1 is SQVTM and CDR2 is ANQGSEA. The CDR3 spans 13 residues. CDR3 DNA: TGCAGCGTTCGGCCCTGGGGCCGGGACGAGCAGTACTTC. Its translation is CSVRPWGRDEQYF.

V usage is TRBV3-1 and J usage is TRBJ1-3; unclear D gene. Germline V lookup: CDR1 LGHDT, CDR2 YNNKEL (reference sequence). CDR3 length: 15 residues. V shed 1 base and J shed 0 bases, with 7 bases lying between them. CDR3 sequence: CASSQGVVSGNTIYF. In nucleotides, the CDR3 is TGTGCCAGCAGCCAAGGCGTCGTCTCTGGAAACACCATATATTTT.

Concerning this clonotype: A junction boundary mismatches the germline segment, possibly from a read error. The gene calls are TRBV7-9 and TRBJ2-3; no definite D call. Germline CDR1 reads SEHNR; CDR2 reads FQNEAQ (reference sequence). This CDR3 comprises 12 residues. The CDR3 coding sequence is TGTGCCAGCAGCTTAAAACGAGATGCGCAGTATTTT. Translation: CASSLKRDAQYF.

This clonotype was counted between two and nine times. V usage is TRBV20-1 and J usage is TRBJ2-1; D is unresolved. Trimming removed 5 bases at V and 0 bases at J, with 14 bases between. The germline V gene encodes CDR1 DFQATT and CDR2 SNEGSKA (reference sequence). The CDR3 totals 15 residues. The CDR3 sequence: CSAEIHSLSYNEQFF. The CDR3 region has the DNA TGCAGTGCTGAAATCCACTCTCTCTCCTACAATGAGCAGTTCTTC.

V gene TRBV11-1 combines with J gene TRBJ2-7; D possibly matches TRBD1 or TRBD2 (5 bases each). The germline V and J ends were trimmed by 5 bases and 6 bases, with 11 bases remaining between them. The CDR3 runs 12 residues. CDR1 and CDR2 (germline): SGHAT, FQDESV (reference sequence). The CDR3 DNA is TGTGCCAGCAGCCCGGGGCTCGGCGAGCAGTACTTC. This gives the protein CASSPGLGEQYF.

This clonotype was counted at least ten times. The chain employs TRBV5-1 and TRBJ2-1; 9 positions agree with TRBD1. Germline V gives CDR1 SGHRS, CDR2 YFSETQ. The V segment lost 4 bases and the J segment 7 bases; nucleotides outside the gene matches: 6. CDR3 length equals 14 residues. CDR3 region: CASSLGQGHNEQFF. In DNA form, the CDR3 reads TGCGCCAGCAGCCTTGGACAGGGGCATAATGAGCAGTTCTTC.

This clonotype was seen a few times. The chain employs TRBV12-3 or TRBV12-4 and TRBJ1-5, with 8 bases fitting TRBD1. The CDR3 is 13 amino acids. Germline trimming cut 4 bases from V and 8 bases from J; bases unmatched to any gene: 4. CDR3 in DNA: TGTGCCAGCAGTTCAACAGGGGGGGAGCCCCAGCATTTT. Its translation: CASSSTGGEPQHF.

The rearrangement uses TRBV20-1 and TRBJ2-5, with 11 bases fitting TRBD2. The J call could be wrong; TRBJ2-1 is a better fit for the DNA end. The CDR3 contains 12 residues. Germline loops: CDR1 DFQATT, CDR2 SNEGSKA (reference sequence). This CDR3 is CCVAGGGDEQFF. Written as DNA, the CDR3 is TGCTGTGTAGCGGGGGGGGGAGATGAGCAGTTCTTC.